The rows below give T cell receptor beta chains drawn from one sample of a study of T cells in Graves' hyperthyroidism and ophthalmopathy. TCRdb re-called the multiplex PCR reads through MiXCR, storing one row per CDR3 protein. The sample shows around 430,000 distinct CDR3 sequences, 14% to 15% of them seen only once. Sequencing input: blood. Receptors originate from a woman in her twenties or thirties with Graves' hyperthyroidism. The CDR3 runs from the conserved cysteine through the conserved F or W. The D gene is left open where the match is weak. Clone size is stated in some rows and not others, as once, few, many or a class when expanded.

many,TRBD2,TRBJ2-2,TRBV3-1,CASSHTSGRTLRGTGELFF,TGTGCCAGCAGCCATACTAGCGGGAGGACTCTGAGGGGGACCGGGGAGCTGTTTTTT
many,NA,TRBJ2-7,TRBV3-1,CASSQASTHGDEQYF,TGTGCCAGCAGCCAAGCGTCTACCCACGGGGACGAGCAGTACTTC
few,TRBD1,TRBJ2-7,TRBV15,CATSRARDSAYEQYF,TGTGCCACCAGCAGAGCAAGGGACAGTGCCTACGAGCAGTACTTC
NA,NA,TRBJ1-1,TRBV18,CASSPGQGGFMNTEAFF,TGTGCCAGCTCACCAGGCCAGGGAGGTTTTATGAACACTGAAGCTTTCTTT
NA,NA,TRBJ1-5,TRBV28,CATSRAGPQPQHF,TGTGCCACCTCTCGGGCAGGGCCTCAGCCCCAGCATTTT
many,NA,TRBJ1-6,TRBV27,CASRGGGPSPLHF,TGTGCCAGCCGCGGTGGGGGGCCATCACCCCTCCACTTT
NA,TRBD1,TRBJ1-5,TRBV6-5,CASSYIPTPKGQGSNQPQHF,TGTGCCAGCAGTTATATCCCAACCCCGAAAGGACAGGGTAGCAATCAGCCCCAGCATTTT
many,NA,TRBJ2-7,TRBV5-1,CASSFLRPYRYEQYF,TGCGCCAGCAGCTTCCTACGACCGTATCGGTACGAGCAGTACTTC
few,TRBD2,TRBJ2-1,TRBV20-1,CSATEGLATSYNEQFF,TGCAGTGCTACGGAGGGACTAGCGACATCCTACAATGAGCAGTTCTTC
NA,NA,TRBJ2-1,TRBV10-3,CAISQGDYSYNEQFF,TGTGCCATCAGTCAGGGGGACTACTCCTACAATGAGCAGTTCTTC
many,TRBD1,TRBJ2-3,TRBV24-1,CATSDLEQGASDTQYF,TGTGCCACCAGTGATTTGGAACAGGGGGCCTCAGATACGCAGTATTTT
NA,TRBD1,TRBJ2-7,TRBV11-1,CASSLEQGAYEQYF,TGTGCCAGCAGCTTAGAACAGGGGGCTTACGAGCAGTACTTC
few,TRBD2,TRBJ2-5,TRBV24-1,CATSDLASGRGQETQYF,TGTGCCACCAGTGATTTAGCCAGCGGGAGAGGACAAGAGACCCAGTACTTC
few,TRBD2,TRBJ2-2,TRBV6-2/TRBV6-3,CASSYLAGRGGTGELFF,TGTGCCAGCAGCTACCTCGCCGGGAGGGGGGGCACCGGGGAGCTGTTTTTT
NA,TRBD1,TRBJ1-1,TRBV15,CATSQGQGAFTEAFF,TGTGCCACCAGCCAGGGACAGGGGGCTTTCACTGAAGCTTTCTTT
many,TRBD2,TRBJ2-1,TRBV3-1,CASSQLAGFIYEQFF,TGTGCCAGCAGCCAGCTAGCGGGCTTCATATATGAGCAGTTCTTC
NA,TRBD1,TRBJ1-2,TRBV6-1,CASSVRQGGYGYTF,TGTGCCAGCAGTGTTCGACAGGGCGGCTATGGCTACACCTTC
NA,TRBD2,TRBJ2-5,TRBV6-2/TRBV6-3,CARLAGPQETQYF,TGTGCCCGACTAGCGGGTCCTCAAGAGACCCAGTACTTC
many,TRBD2,TRBJ2-1,TRBV28,CASREGSYNEQFF,TGTGCCAGCCGGGAGGGATCCTACAATGAGCAGTTCTTC
NA,NA,TRBJ2-3,TRBV5-1,CASSTTTSTDTQYF,TGCGCCAGCTCAACTACAACTAGCACAGATACGCAGTATTTT
many,NA,TRBJ2-5,TRBV4-2,CASSQGRWETQYF,TGTGCCAGCAGCCAAGGACGGTGGGAGACCCAGTACTTC
NA,NA,TRBJ1-2,TRBV7-9,CASSDGGYGYTF,TGTGCCAGCAGCGACGGGGGTTATGGCTACACCTTC
NA,TRBD2,TRBJ2-1,TRBV29-1,CSADAPGLVDNEQFF,TGCAGCGCCGATGCCCCGGGACTAGTTGACAATGAGCAGTTCTTC
few,NA,TRBJ1-5,TRBV25-1,CASSSMGGSNQPQHF,TGTGCCAGCAGCTCGATGGGGGGAAGCAATCAGCCCCAGCATTTT
many,NA,TRBJ1-1,TRBV25-1,CASSPVDFMNTEAFF,TGTGCCAGCAGTCCCGTAGATTTCATGAACACTGAAGCTTTCTTT
NA,NA,TRBJ2-2,TRBV2,CANRGYTGELFF,TGTGCCAACCGGGGGTACACCGGGGAGCTGTTTTTT
many,NA,TRBJ1-1,TRBV10-2,CASSRIGTQDTEAFF,TGCGCCAGCAGTCGTATCGGGACACAGGACACTGAAGCTTTCTTT
few,TRBD2,TRBJ2-2,TRBV6-4,CASRDYAEGELFF,TGTGCCAGCCGGGACTACGCGGAAGGGGAGCTGTTTTTT
few,NA,TRBJ1-2,TRBV28,CASSLSGTRNYGYTF,TGTGCCAGCAGTTTGAGCGGGACGAGAAACTATGGCTACACCTTC
many,NA,TRBJ2-3,TRBV12-3/TRBV12-4,CASSILTDTQYF,TGTGCCAGCAGCATCCTCACAGATACGCAGTATTTT
many,NA,TRBJ2-7,TRBV4-1,CASSEIYSGTHYEQYF,TGCGCCAGCAGCGAAATCTACTCCGGGACACACTACGAGCAGTACTTC
many,TRBD1,TRBJ2-5,TRBV13,CASSGGDRGLETQYF,TGTGCCAGCAGCGGGGGTGACAGGGGGCTGGAGACCCAGTACTTC
many,TRBD2,TRBJ2-1,TRBV6-1,CASSETSGSNEQFF,TGTGCCAGCAGTGAAACTAGCGGGAGTAATGAGCAGTTCTTC
few,TRBD2,TRBJ2-3,TRBV12-3/TRBV12-4,CASSPGLAGVTQYF,TGTGCCAGCAGTCCGGGACTAGCGGGGGTTACGCAGTATTTT
few,TRBD1,TRBJ2-3,TRBV2,CASSASGTDTDTQYF,TGTGCCAGCAGCGCATCTGGGACAGACACAGATACGCAGTATTTT
many,NA,TRBJ2-3,TRBV30,CAWSGGRTDTQYF,TGTGCCTGGAGTGGGGGACGGACAGATACGCAGTATTTT
few,TRBD1,TRBJ1-2,TRBV2,CASIATGLGYTF,TGTGCCAGCATCGCGACAGGGCTTGGCTACACCTTC
NA,NA,TRBJ2-3,TRBV5-1,CASSPPDGPTDTQYF,TGCGCCAGCAGCCCGCCGGACGGACCCACAGATACGCAGTATTTT
NA,TRBD1,TRBJ2-6,TRBV5-1,CASTQGFGANVLTF,TGCGCCAGCACACAGGGGTTTGGGGCCAACGTCCTGACTTTC
many,TRBD1,TRBJ1-5,TRBV4-1,CASSLYRGNQPQHF,TGCGCCAGCAGCCTGTACAGGGGTAATCAGCCCCAGCATTTT
many,NA,TRBJ2-1,TRBV2,CASRELDSNSYNEQFF,TGTGCCAGCAGGGAACTAGATTCGAACTCCTACAATGAGCAGTTCTTC
NA,TRBD2,TRBJ2-5,TRBV20-1,CSARLLAGGETQYF,TGCAGTGCTAGACTACTAGCGGGAGGAGAGACCCAGTACTTC
many,TRBD2,TRBJ2-7,TRBV7-9,CASFLSGSYEQYF,TGTGCCAGCTTCCTTAGCGGGTCCTACGAGCAGTACTTC
many,TRBD1,TRBJ2-7,TRBV20-1,CSARDWTGGAYEQYF,TGCAGTGCTAGAGATTGGACAGGGGGAGCCTACGAGCAGTACTTC
many,NA,TRBJ1-2,TRBV25-1,CASSGGTRLWKGYTF,TGTGCCAGCAGTGGCGGGACGCGTCTTTGGAAGGGCTACACCTTC
many,TRBD2,TRBJ2-7,TRBV6-5,CASSYAYLREGPYEQYF,TGTGCCAGCAGTTACGCCTACTTACGGGAGGGCCCCTACGAGCAGTACTTC
few,NA,TRBJ1-1,TRBV28,CATVIRAYLNTEAFF,TGTGCCACCGTCATCCGGGCGTACCTAAACACTGAAGCTTTCTTT
NA,TRBD1,TRBJ1-2,TRBV25-1,CASSLRDREDYGYTF,TGTGCCAGCAGCCTCCGGGACAGGGAGGACTATGGCTACACCTTC
few,TRBD2,TRBJ2-3,TRBV15,CATSRDLSGGSTDTQYF,TGTGCCACCAGCAGAGATCTAAGCGGGGGAAGCACAGATACGCAGTATTTT
NA,NA,TRBJ1-4,TRBV18,CASSPGFTNEKLFF,TGTGCCAGCTCACCGGGATTTACTAATGAAAAACTGTTTTTT
many,NA,TRBJ2-7,TRBV7-2,CASRDPFTYEQYF,TGTGCCAGCAGGGACCCTTTTACCTACGAGCAGTACTTC
many,TRBD2,TRBJ2-3,TRBV20-1,CSASLGTSGRAADTQYF,TGCAGTGCTAGTTTAGGGACTAGCGGGAGGGCAGCAGATACGCAGTATTTT
many,TRBD1,TRBJ1-4,TRBV28,CASSLYPTGGLEKLFF,TGTGCCAGCAGTTTATATCCGACAGGGGGCCTTGAAAAACTGTTTTTT
few,TRBD1,TRBJ1-2,TRBV10-2,CASTATGQDHGYTF,TGCGCCAGCACGGCGACAGGGCAAGACCATGGCTACACCTTC
NA,NA,TRBJ2-3,TRBV20-1,CSAYPMVGGGGDTQYF,TGCAGTGCTTACCCCATGGTTGGAGGTGGTGGAGATACGCAGTATTTT
many,NA,TRBJ2-3,TRBV2,CASSERRGALDTQYF,TGTGCCAGCAGTGAGCGACGGGGGGCCCTGGATACGCAGTATTTT
many,NA,TRBJ2-5,TRBV30,CAWSASETQYF,TGTGCCTGGAGTGCGTCTGAGACCCAGTACTTC
NA,NA,TRBJ1-3,TRBV9,CASSVLWTANSGNTIYF,TGTGCCAGCAGCGTATTATGGACTGCTAACTCTGGAAACACCATATATTTT
many,NA,TRBJ1-6,TRBV30,CAWSVRVQDSPLHF,TGTGCCTGGAGTGTAAGGGTACAGGATTCACCCCTCCACTTT
NA,NA,TRBJ1-2,TRBV7-9,CASSFSGYGYTF,TGTGCCAGCAGCTTTTCTGGCTATGGCTACACCTTC